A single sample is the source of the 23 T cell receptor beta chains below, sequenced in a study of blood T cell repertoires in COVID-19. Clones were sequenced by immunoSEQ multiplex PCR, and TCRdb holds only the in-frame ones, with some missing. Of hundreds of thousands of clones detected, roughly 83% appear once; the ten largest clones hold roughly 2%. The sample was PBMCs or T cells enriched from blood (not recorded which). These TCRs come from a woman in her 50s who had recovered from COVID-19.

The CDR3, as DNA: TGTGCCAGCAGTGCTGGCGGGAGGGCACACAATGAGCAGTTCTTC. This gives the protein CASSAGGRAHNEQFF. This chain uses TRBV2 with TRBJ2-1; TRBD2 matches 9 bases. Per the germline V gene, CDR1 is SNHLY and CDR2 is FYNNEI. The V segment lost 4 bases and the J segment 5 bases; nucleotides outside the gene matches: 6. This CDR3 spans 15 amino acids.

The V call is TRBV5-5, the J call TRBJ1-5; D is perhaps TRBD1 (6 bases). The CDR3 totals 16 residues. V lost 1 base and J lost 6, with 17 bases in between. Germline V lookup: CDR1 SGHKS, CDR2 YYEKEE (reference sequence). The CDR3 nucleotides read TGTGCCAGCAGCTTGCTGGGTACAGGGCCGGGTCAGCCCCAGCATTTT. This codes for CASSLLGTGPGQPQHF.

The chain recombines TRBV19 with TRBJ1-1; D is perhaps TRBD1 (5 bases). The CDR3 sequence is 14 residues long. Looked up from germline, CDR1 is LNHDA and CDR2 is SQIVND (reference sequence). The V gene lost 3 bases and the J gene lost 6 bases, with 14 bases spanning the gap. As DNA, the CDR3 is TGTGCCAGTAGTATCGAAGTTGCAGGGTCTGAAGCTTTCTTT. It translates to CASSIEVAGSEAFF.

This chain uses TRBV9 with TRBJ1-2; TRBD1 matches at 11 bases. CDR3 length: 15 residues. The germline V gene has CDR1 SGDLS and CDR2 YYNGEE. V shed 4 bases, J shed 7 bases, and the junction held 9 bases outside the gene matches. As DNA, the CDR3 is TGTGCCAGCAGCCTCAACCGGGACAGGGGGGGTGGCTACACCTTC. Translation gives CASSLNRDRGGGYTF. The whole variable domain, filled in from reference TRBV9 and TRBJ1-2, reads DSGVTQTPKHLITATGQRVTLRCSPRSGDLSVYWYQQSLDQGLQFLIQYYNGEERAKGNILERFSAQQFPDLHSELNLSSLELGDSALYFCASSLNRDRGGGYTFGSGTRLTVV.

CDR3 coding DNA: TGCAGCCTCCCGGATACGCAGTATTTT. It encodes CSLPDTQYF. The chain has TRBV20-1 and TRBJ2-3; no firm D call. CDR3 length: 9 amino acids. The germline V gene has CDR1 DFQATT and CDR2 SNEGSKA (reference sequence).

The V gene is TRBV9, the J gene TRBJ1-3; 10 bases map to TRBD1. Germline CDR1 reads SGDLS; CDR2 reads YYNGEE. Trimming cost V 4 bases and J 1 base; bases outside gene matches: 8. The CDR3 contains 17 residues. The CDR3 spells CASSPRDRGRSGNTIYF. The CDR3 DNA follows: TGTGCCAGCAGCCCCCGGGACAGGGGAAGATCTGGAAACACCATATATTTT.

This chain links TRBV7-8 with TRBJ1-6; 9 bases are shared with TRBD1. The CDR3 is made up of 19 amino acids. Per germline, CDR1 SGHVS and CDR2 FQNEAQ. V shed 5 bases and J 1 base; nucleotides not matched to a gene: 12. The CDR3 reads CASSPQYAGTGSYNSPLHF. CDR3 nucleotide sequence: TGTGCCAGCAGCCCGCAATACGCCGGGACAGGGTCCTATAATTCACCCCTCCACTTT. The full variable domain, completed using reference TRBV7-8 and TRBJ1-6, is GAGVSQSPRYKVAKRGQDVALRCDPISGHVSLFWYQQALGQGPEFLTYFQNEAQLDKSGLPSDRFFAERPEGSVSTLKIQRTQQEDSAVYLCASSPQYAGTGSYNSPLHFGNGTRLTVT.

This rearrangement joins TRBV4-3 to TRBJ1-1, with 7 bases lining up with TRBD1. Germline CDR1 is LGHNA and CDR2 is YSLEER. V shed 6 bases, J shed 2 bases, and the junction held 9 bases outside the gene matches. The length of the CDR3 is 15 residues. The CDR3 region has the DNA TGCGCCAGCAGTGACCGCGGGACAGCTAACACTGAAGCTTTCTTT. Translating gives CASSDRGTANTEAFF.

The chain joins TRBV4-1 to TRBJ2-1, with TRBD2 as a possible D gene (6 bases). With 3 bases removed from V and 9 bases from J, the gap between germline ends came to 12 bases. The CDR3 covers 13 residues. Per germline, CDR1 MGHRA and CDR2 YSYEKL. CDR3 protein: CASSQYTAGEQFF. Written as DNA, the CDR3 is TGCGCCAGCAGCCAGTATACAGCGGGTGAGCAGTTCTTC.

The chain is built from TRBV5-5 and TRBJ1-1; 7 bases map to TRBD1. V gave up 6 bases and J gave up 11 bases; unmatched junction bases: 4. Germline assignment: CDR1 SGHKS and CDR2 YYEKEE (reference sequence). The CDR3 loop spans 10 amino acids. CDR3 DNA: TGTGCCAGCAACCAGGACAGGGCTTTCTTT. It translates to CASNQDRAFF.

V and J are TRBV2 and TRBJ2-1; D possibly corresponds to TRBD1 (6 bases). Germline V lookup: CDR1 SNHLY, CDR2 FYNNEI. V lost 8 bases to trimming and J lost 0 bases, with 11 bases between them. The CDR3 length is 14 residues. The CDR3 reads CASGTGSSYNEQFF. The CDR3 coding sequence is TGTGCCAGCGGTACAGGGAGCTCCTACAATGAGCAGTTCTTC.

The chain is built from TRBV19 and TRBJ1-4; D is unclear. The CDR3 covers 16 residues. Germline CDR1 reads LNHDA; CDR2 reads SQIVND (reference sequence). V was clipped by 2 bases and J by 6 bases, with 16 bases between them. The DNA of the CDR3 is TGTGCCAGTAGTATACGAGGCGCCCGGTGGGATGAAAAACTGTTTTTT. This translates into CASSIRGARWDEKLFF.

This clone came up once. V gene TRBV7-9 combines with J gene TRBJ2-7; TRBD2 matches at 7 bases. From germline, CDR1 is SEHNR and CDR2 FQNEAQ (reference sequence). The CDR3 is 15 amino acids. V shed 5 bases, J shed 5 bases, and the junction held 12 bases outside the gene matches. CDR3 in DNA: TGTGCCAGCAGCGGAACGGGCGGGAGAGGGCACGAGCAGTACTTC. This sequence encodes CASSGTGGRGHEQYF.

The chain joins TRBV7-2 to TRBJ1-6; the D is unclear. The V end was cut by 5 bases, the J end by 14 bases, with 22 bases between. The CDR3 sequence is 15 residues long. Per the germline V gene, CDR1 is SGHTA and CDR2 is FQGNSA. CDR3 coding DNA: TGTGCCAGCAGCCCAGGCCGGGGTTTAGATTTTGCCCTCCACTTT. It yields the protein CASSPGRGLDFALHF.

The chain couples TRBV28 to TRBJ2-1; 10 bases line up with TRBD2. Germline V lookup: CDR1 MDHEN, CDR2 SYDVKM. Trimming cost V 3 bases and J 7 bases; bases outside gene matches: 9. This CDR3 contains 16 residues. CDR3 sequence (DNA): TGTGCCAGCAGTTTTGGTGGGACTAGCGTTAGGAATGAGCAGTTCTTC. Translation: CASSFGGTSVRNEQFF.

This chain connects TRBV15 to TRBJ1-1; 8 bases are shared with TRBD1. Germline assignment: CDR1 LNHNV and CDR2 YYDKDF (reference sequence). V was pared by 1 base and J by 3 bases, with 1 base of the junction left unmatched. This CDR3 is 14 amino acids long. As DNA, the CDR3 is TGTGCCACCAGCAGAGGGGGACAGGACACTGAAGCTTTCTTT. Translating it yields CATSRGGQDTEAFF.

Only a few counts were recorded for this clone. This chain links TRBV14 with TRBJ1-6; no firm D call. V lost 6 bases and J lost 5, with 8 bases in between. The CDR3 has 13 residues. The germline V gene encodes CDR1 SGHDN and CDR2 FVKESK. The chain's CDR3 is CASRLVDNSPLHF. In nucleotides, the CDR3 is TGTGCCAGCAGGCTAGTGGATAATTCACCCCTCCACTTT.

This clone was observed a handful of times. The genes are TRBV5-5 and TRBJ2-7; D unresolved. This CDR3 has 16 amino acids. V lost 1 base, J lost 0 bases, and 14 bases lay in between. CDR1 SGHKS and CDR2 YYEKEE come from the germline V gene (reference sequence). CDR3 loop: CASSLRGIFVSYEQYF. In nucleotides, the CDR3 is TGTGCCAGCAGCTTGCGAGGAATCTTCGTCTCCTACGAGCAGTACTTC.

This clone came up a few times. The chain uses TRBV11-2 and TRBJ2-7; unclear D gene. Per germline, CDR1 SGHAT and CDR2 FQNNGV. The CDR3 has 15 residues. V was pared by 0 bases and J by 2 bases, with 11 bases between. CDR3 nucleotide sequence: TGTGCCAGCAGCTTAGAATTAACGAGTGCCTACGAGCAGTACTTC. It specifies CASSLELTSAYEQYF.

CDR3 sequence reads: CASSVVAGGTDTQYF. CDR3 nucleotide sequence: TGTGCCAGCAGCGTAGTAGCGGGGGGCACAGATACGCAGTATTTT. V usage is TRBV9 and J usage is TRBJ2-3; TRBD2 agrees at 9 bases. This CDR3 contains 15 residues. Germline V lookup: CDR1 SGDLS, CDR2 YYNGEE. V lost 0 bases to trimming and J lost 1 base; unmatched junction nucleotides: 0.

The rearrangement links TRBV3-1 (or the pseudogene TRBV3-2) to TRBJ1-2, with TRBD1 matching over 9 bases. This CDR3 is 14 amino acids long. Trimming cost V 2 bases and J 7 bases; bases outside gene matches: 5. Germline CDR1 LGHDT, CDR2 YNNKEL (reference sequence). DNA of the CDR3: TGTGCCAGCAGCCAAATGACAGGGGGTTCTGGCTACACCTTC. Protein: CASSQMTGGSGYTF.

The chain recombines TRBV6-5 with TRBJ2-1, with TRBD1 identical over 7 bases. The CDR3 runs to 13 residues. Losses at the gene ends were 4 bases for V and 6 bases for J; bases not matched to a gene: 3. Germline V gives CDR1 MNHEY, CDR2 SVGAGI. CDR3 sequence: CASSWDSRNEQFF. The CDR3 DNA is TGTGCCAGCAGTTGGGACAGCCGCAATGAGCAGTTCTTC.

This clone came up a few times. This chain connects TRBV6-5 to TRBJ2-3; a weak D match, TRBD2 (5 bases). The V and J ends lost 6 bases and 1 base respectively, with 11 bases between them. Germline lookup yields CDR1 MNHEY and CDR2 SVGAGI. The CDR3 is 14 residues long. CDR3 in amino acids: CASSETTRTDTQYF. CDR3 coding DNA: TGTGCCAGCAGCGAGACTACGCGCACAGATACGCAGTATTTT.